This is a list of T cell receptor beta chains from one sample in a study of OX40 agonist ivuxolimab in advanced cancers. Produced via immunoSEQ multiplex PCR; TCRdb's table is partial and in-frame only. The profile covers about 36,000 clones, with about 88% appearing a single time and about 4% taken by the ten largest. Sequenced material: CD4+ or CD8+ T cells sorted from blood, taken in a trial of the OX40 agonist ivuxolimab. The receptors shown here come from an adult with an advanced solid tumor such as melanoma, head and neck, liver or kidney cancer. Each CDR3 is given with its conserved first and last residue. D genes are given only for firm matches. Not every row has a clone size; where given, it reads once, few, many or a size class.

clone size	V gene	D gene	J gene	CDR3 DNA	CDR3 protein
NA	TRBV19	TRBD1	TRBJ2-2	TGTGCCAGTAGGGATGTGCGGTGGGGACAGGGCCACACCGGGGAGCTGTTTTTT	CASRDVRWGQGHTGELFF
NA	TRBV5-1	NA	TRBJ2-1	TGCGCCAGCAGCCCCGGGGCAGGTTCCTACAATGAGCAGTTCTTC	CASSPGAGSYNEQFF
once	TRBV2	TRBD2	TRBJ2-7	TGTGCCAGCACCGGACTAGCGGGAGGGGACGAGCAGTACTTC	CASTGLAGGDEQYF
NA	TRBV5-1	NA	TRBJ2-7	TGCGCCAGCAGCTCCGGGGATTTGTACGAGCAGTACTTC	CASSSGDLYEQYF
few	TRBV30	NA	TRBJ1-5	TGTGCCTGGAGTCGGGAGGGCTTAGAAAATCAGCCCCAGCATTTT	CAWSREGLENQPQHF
NA	TRBV5-8	NA	TRBJ2-7	TGTGCCAGCAGTTACAACCCCTACGAGCAGTACTTC	CASSYNPYEQYF
NA	TRBV7-9	NA	TRBJ1-5	TGTGCCAGCAGCTTAGGGCGTCCCGGGACGGGAGTCAATCAGCCCCAGCATTTT	CASSLGRPGTGVNQPQHF
NA	TRBV19	TRBD1	TRBJ2-4	TGTGCCAGTAGTATCGGGACAGGGGTGTCCAAAAACATTCAGTACTTC	CASSIGTGVSKNIQYF
NA	TRBV19	NA	TRBJ2-5	TGTGCCAGTATGGGGAGAGGGGAGACCCAGTACTTC	CASMGRGETQYF
NA	TRBV5-4	TRBD1	TRBJ2-7	TGTGCCAGCAGCTCCGGACAGGGGGGCTCCTACGAGCAGTACTTC	CASSSGQGGSYEQYF
NA	TRBV29-1	NA	TRBJ2-7	TGCAGCGTCAGGGACTCTACCTACGAGCAGTACTTC	CSVRDSTYEQYF
once	TRBV19	TRBD1	TRBJ1-1	TGTGCCAGTAGTATTCCCGGGACAGGGGGAACTGAAGCTTTCTTT	CASSIPGTGGTEAFF
NA	TRBV6-5	TRBD1	TRBJ2-7	TGTGCCAGCGCCGGGACAGTGGCCTACGAGCAGTACTTC	CASAGTVAYEQYF
NA	TRBV28	TRBD2	TRBJ2-7	TGTGCCAGCAGTTTACCAATACGGACTAGCGGACGGGGCGAGCAGTACTTC	CASSLPIRTSGRGEQYF
NA	TRBV18	NA	TRBJ1-3	TGTGCCAGCTCTCCGGACGGAAACTCTGGAAACACCATATATTTT	CASSPDGNSGNTIYF
NA	TRBV7-2	TRBD2	TRBJ2-7	TGTGCCAGCAGCTTCTCTAGCGGGAGGGGTTACGAGCAGTACTTC	CASSFSSGRGYEQYF
NA	TRBV28	NA	TRBJ2-7	TGTGCCAGCAGTACCCGCACGGGCTCCTACGAGCAGTACTTC	CASSTRTGSYEQYF
NA	TRBV27	NA	TRBJ2-1	TGTGCCAGCAGTTTACCGGGGGCAGGACCCAATGAGCAGTTCTTC	CASSLPGAGPNEQFF
once	TRBV18	NA	TRBJ2-7	TGTGCCAGCTCACATTCCGCACCGACCTACGAGCAGTACTTC	CASSHSAPTYEQYF
NA	TRBV6-1	TRBD1	TRBJ1-1	TGTGCCAGCAGGTACGGGACAGTGATTTATGAAGCTTTCTTT	CASRYGTVIYEAFF
NA	TRBV7-3	NA	TRBJ2-1	TGTGCCAGCAGCTTAGCGAGGGGGAATGAGCAGTTCTTC	CASSLARGNEQFF
once	TRBV5-1	NA	TRBJ2-3	TGCGCCAGCAGCTTGGAACATCCCTCGACAGATACGCAGTATTTT	CASSLEHPSTDTQYF
NA	TRBV6-6	TRBD1	TRBJ1-2	TGTGCCAGCAGTGATAGACAGGGGACTAACTATGGCTACACCTTC	CASSDRQGTNYGYTF
once	TRBV6-1	NA	TRBJ2-7	TGTGCCAGCAGTTTAGGGTTTTATGGGAACGAGCAGTACTTC	CASSLGFYGNEQYF
NA	TRBV2	TRBD2	TRBJ2-3	TGTGCCAGCAGTGGACCTAGCGGGAGGGGAGATACGCAGTATTTT	CASSGPSGRGDTQYF
NA	TRBV5-6	TRBD2	TRBJ2-2	TGTGCCAGCAGCTTACCAAGACTAGCGACTGCCACCGGGGAGCTGTTTTTT	CASSLPRLATATGELFF
NA	TRBV7-9	NA	TRBJ2-1	TGTGCCAGCAGCTTGATAGAGGGGGAGCAGTTCTTC	CASSLIEGEQFF
NA	TRBV2	NA	TRBJ2-3	TGTGCCAGCAGTGAAAGGCCAACGGATACGCAGTATTTT	CASSERPTDTQYF
NA	TRBV13	NA	TRBJ2-6	TGTGCCAGCAGCTTTCGGGTCTCTGGGGCCAACGTCCTGACTTTC	CASSFRVSGANVLTF
few	TRBV4-1	TRBD2	TRBJ2-1	TGCGCCAGCAGCCCTCTCGGACTAGCGGAGATAACCTACAATGAGCAGTTCTTC	CASSPLGLAEITYNEQFF
NA	TRBV5-6	TRBD1	TRBJ1-4	TGTGCCAGCAGCTCCGGGACAGAGCTTAATGAAAAACTGTTTTTT	CASSSGTELNEKLFF
once	TRBV6-5	TRBD1	TRBJ1-1	TGTGCCAGCAGACGGACAGGGGTCCGCACTGAAGCTTTCTTT	CASRRTGVRTEAFF
NA	TRBV18	NA	TRBJ2-3	TGTGCCAGCTCACCAATACCGGGCGAGAAAGTAACGGATACGCAGTATTTT	CASSPIPGEKVTDTQYF
few	TRBV29-1	NA	TRBJ1-1	TGCAGCGTAATGGAAGCGGTAGCTTTCTTT	CSVMEAVAFF
NA	TRBV7-2	NA	TRBJ2-1	TGTGCCAGCAGCTTATACAGCTACAATGAGCAGTTCTTC	CASSLYSYNEQFF
NA	TRBV28	NA	TRBJ1-2	TGTGCCAGCAGTTTGAACGGATATGGCTACACCTTC	CASSLNGYGYTF
once	TRBV6-1	TRBD2	TRBJ2-1	TGTGCCAGCAGCCCAGCGGGGACTAGCTACAATGAGCAGTTCTTC	CASSPAGTSYNEQFF
NA	TRBV2	NA	TRBJ2-1	TGTGCCAGCAGTGAAGCTTTGAGGGGAGGATATGAGCAGTTCTTC	CASSEALRGGYEQFF
few	TRBV5-1	NA	TRBJ2-6	TGCGCCAGCAGCTTTGGGGCATCAGGGGCCAACGTCCTGACTTTC	CASSFGASGANVLTF
once	TRBV5-6	TRBD1	TRBJ1-2	TGTGCCACCAGACAGGGGGCGACCTATGGCTACACCTTC	CATRQGATYGYTF
NA	TRBV28	NA	TRBJ2-3	TGTGCCAGCAGTTTAGGCGGGGAGGCAGATACGCAGTATTTT	CASSLGGEADTQYF
once	TRBV4-2	NA	TRBJ1-6	TGTGCCAGCAGCCACGGTGGGGGGAGTTATTCACCCCTCCACTTT	CASSHGGGSYSPLHF
NA	TRBV7-3	TRBD2	TRBJ2-3	TGTGCCAGCAGCTTCGGGACTAGCGGGACCGCAGATACGCAGTATTTT	CASSFGTSGTADTQYF
NA	TRBV5-6	NA	TRBJ1-1	TGTGCCAGCAAGGGGTTTACTATACGGAACACTGAAGCTTTCTTT	CASKGFTIRNTEAFF
NA	TRBV30	TRBD1	TRBJ1-5	TGTGCCTGTTCAGGGGGGAGCAATCAGCCCCAGCATTTT	CACSGGSNQPQHF
NA	TRBV30	TRBD2	TRBJ2-5	TGTGCCTGGAGTGTACCCGGACTAGCGGAGTACCAAGAGACCCAGTACTTC	CAWSVPGLAEYQETQYF
NA	TRBV7-2	NA	TRBJ2-3	TGTGCCAGCAGCTTACGGGGAACGGGAAATACGCAGTATTTT	CASSLRGTGNTQYF
NA	TRBV15	NA	TRBJ1-3	TGTGCCACCAGCAGAGGCGGGCGTACTGGAAACACCATATATTTT	CATSRGGRTGNTIYF
NA	TRBV5-1	TRBD2	TRBJ2-1	TGCGCCAGCAGCCTGAGGCTGGGAGGGGCCTACAATGAGCAGTTCTTC	CASSLRLGGAYNEQFF
NA	TRBV28	TRBD1	TRBJ1-1	TGTGCCAGCAGTTTAGGCAGGGGGCGTTACACTGAAGCTTTCTTT	CASSLGRGRYTEAFF
NA	TRBV2	NA	TRBJ2-7	TGCGCTCTCGTGAGAGTGATCGCGCGTAACTCCTACGAGCAGTACTTC	CALVRVIARNSYEQYF
NA	TRBV5-1	TRBD2	TRBJ2-3	TGCGCCAGCAGCCGCCGTGGAGCGGGGACCACAGATACGCAGTATTTT	CASSRRGAGTTDTQYF
NA	TRBV21-1	NA	TRBJ1-2	TGTGCCAGCAACTCAAAGGACAGGACAGGGTACTATGGCTACACCTTC	CASNSKDRTGYYGYTF
NA	TRBV15	NA	TRBJ2-1	TGTGCCACCAGCAGAGGTGTCTTCAATGAGCAGTTCTTC	CATSRGVFNEQFF
once	TRBV30	TRBD1	TRBJ1-2	TGTGCCTGCCCGGGACAGAACTATGGCTACACCTTC	CACPGQNYGYTF
NA	TRBV10-2	NA	TRBJ1-2	TGCGCCAGCAGTGAGTACAGGGCCTATGGCTACACCTTC	CASSEYRAYGYTF
once	TRBV4-1	NA	TRBJ1-5	TGCGCCAGCAGCCAACCACCGGGGAGGGGTCGGGGTCAGCCCCAGCATTTT	CASSQPPGRGRGQPQHF
NA	TRBV18	NA	TRBJ2-5	TGTGCCAGCTCACCAGGGGCTAGTGAGACCCAGTACTTC	CASSPGASETQYF
NA	TRBV6-5	NA	TRBJ2-1	TGTGCCAGCAGTTTTATCATTGGCGGCACCTACAATGAGCAGTTCTTC	CASSFIIGGTYNEQFF
once	TRBV9	NA	TRBJ1-5	TGTGCCAGCAGCACCGAGCGAAGTCAGCCCCAGCATTTT	CASSTERSQPQHF